Below are 7 T cell receptor beta chains sequenced from a single sample in a study of T cell responses to AZD1222 COVID-19 vaccine. The data were produced by immunoSEQ multiplex PCR, yet TCRdb's version contains in-frame clones alone and is incomplete. The data show 170,000 or so clones, approximately 86% seen once. The specimen comprised peripheral blood, sampled on day 0 of AZD1222 vaccination. All receptors derive from an adult in good health.

The CDR3 DNA reads as TGTGCCAGCAGCTTGAATCGGCAAAGCAATCAGCCCCAGCATTTT. Protein: CASSLNRQSNQPQHF. This chain uses TRBV5-5 with TRBJ1-5, with unresolved D. The CDR3 contains 15 residues. CDR1 SGHKS and CDR2 YYEKEE come from the germline V gene (reference sequence). The V gene lost 1 base and the J gene lost 1 base, with 9 bases spanning the gap.

The CDR3, as DNA: TGTGCCAGCTCACCCATTGTAGTAGTCTCCTACAATGAGCAGTTCTTC. Its protein product is CASSPIVVVSYNEQFF. This chain joins TRBV18 and TRBJ2-1; D is unresolved. The V end lost 3 bases, the J end lost 0 bases, and 12 bases lay between the germline ends. The germline gives CDR1 KGHSH, CDR2 LQKENI. The CDR3 covers 16 residues.

V usage is TRBV5-1 and J usage is TRBJ2-6; the D is unclear. The CDR3 length is 17 residues. V was cut by 4 bases and J by 0 bases, with 14 bases left in between. From germline, CDR1 is SGHRS and CDR2 YFSETQ. The CDR3 spells CASSMQVSRSGANVLTF. CDR3 sequence (DNA): TGCGCCAGCAGCATGCAAGTAAGCCGCTCTGGGGCCAACGTCCTGACTTTC.

V is TRBV2 and J is TRBJ1-5, with D perhaps TRBD1 (6 bases). The CDR3 runs 12 residues. V lost 4 bases to trimming and J lost 5 bases, with 6 bases between them. In germline, CDR1 is SNHLY, CDR2 FYNNEI. In DNA form, the CDR3 reads TGTGCCAGCAGTGCAGGGGATCAGCCCCAGCATTTT. Translated, it gives CASSAGDQPQHF.

This clone was found a few times. V and J are TRBV30 and TRBJ1-1; TRBD1 is a possible D gene (5 bases). Trimming took off 4 bases at V and 1 base at J, with 10 bases between the two ends. The CDR3 contains 13 residues. Per the germline V gene, CDR1 is GTSNPN and CDR2 is SVGIG (reference sequence). The CDR3 bases are TGTGCCTGGAAGAGAACAGGGAACACTGAAGCTTTCTTT. This encodes CAWKRTGNTEAFF. The variable domain in full, completed from reference TRBV30 and TRBJ1-1, reads SQTIHQWPATLVQPVGSPLSLECTVEGTSNPNLYWYRQAAGRGLQLLFYSVGIGQISSEVPQNLSASRPQDRQFILSSKKLLLSDSGFYLCAWKRTGNTEAFFGQGTRLTVV.

V gene TRBV10-2 combines with J gene TRBJ2-7, with D maybe TRBD1 (6 bases). The CDR3 consists of 13 residues. Deletions cut 9 bases from V and 2 bases from J, with 14 bases between. Germline CDR1 WSHSY, CDR2 SAAADI. The CDR3 DNA reads TGCGCCAGTAAGGCGACAGGTACCTACGAGCAGTACTTC. Translated: CASKATGTYEQYF.

With regard to this clone: This same CDR3 is encoded by further DNA sequences in the sample. J is TRBJ2-7 and V is TRBV3-1 (or the pseudogene TRBV3-2); D is unclear. This CDR3 has 12 amino acids. Trimming removed 1 base from V and 3 bases from J, with 4 bases in between. The germline CDR1 and CDR2 sequences are LGHDT and YNNKEL (reference sequence). The CDR3 sequence: CASSQVGYEQYF. CDR3 sequence (DNA): TGTGCCAGCAGCCAAGTAGGCTACGAGCAGTACTTC.